The entry below gives a single T cell receptor beta chain sequence along with its context. The target antigen is unknown. The record originates from a study of cytomegalovirus exposure and HLA in healthy donors. General study points: An assumption of roughly uniform sequencing depth across donors underlay the presence/absence analyses.

The PCR made use of 60 Vbeta and 13 Jbeta primers. Using immunoSEQ multiplex PCR, the repertoire was profiled, and TCRdb retains in-frame clones only, with some absent. Among about 73,000 clones listed, 60% to 85% were seen once. Trimming removed 2 bases at V and 5 bases at J, with 7 bases between. The CDR3 has 13 residues. Germline V gene data show CDR1 as MGHDK and CDR2 as SYGVNS. This clonotype was obtained from a man aged 65 to 79 in good health and CMV-seronegative. This sequence joins TRBV25-1 and TRBJ1-5; a possible D gene is TRBD1 (5 bases). What was sequenced was PBMCs. CDR3 sequence (DNA): TGTGCCAGCAGTGAACAGGGTGATCAGCCCCAGCATTTT. Protein product: CASSEQGDQPQHF.